This T cell receptor beta chain comes out of a study of naive CD8 T cells in extremely preterm neonates. The CDR3 consists of 13 residues. Trimming took off 2 bases at V and 6 bases at J, with 10 bases between the two ends. Germline lookup yields CDR1 GTSNPN and CDR2 SVGIG (reference sequence). Generated by immunoSEQ multiplex PCR, the TCRdb table keeps only in-frame clones and is missing some. The sample lists roughly 5,200 clones, approximately 97% occurring once. The chain combines TRBV30 with TRBJ2-2; D call uncertain. The origin of this receptor is a human donor in good health. The sample taken for sequencing was naive CD8+ T cells from blood. As DNA, the CDR3 is TGTGCCTGGAGTTCAGAAGTCCCCGGGGAGCTGTTTTTT. Protein product: CAWSSEVPGELFF.